These 12 T cell receptor beta chains were all obtained from the same sample, sequenced in a study of post-analysis software for immune sequencing data. The study's findings and limits: With TRBV5-6, TRBV5-1 and TRBV20-1 included, five TRBV segments were more frequent in patients than in controls.

cDNA libraries of TCR beta carried unique molecular identifiers. TCRdb re-called the PCR reads through MiXCR, storing one row per CDR3 protein. The sample lists about 540,000 distinct CDR3 sequences, around a third occurring once. Their cognate antigens are unknown. Sequencing was carried out using blood. The receptors stem from a girl aged 2-17 years with multiple sclerosis.

V gene TRBV20-1 combines with J gene TRBJ2-5; 9 bases are a match to TRBD1. The trim removed 5 bases at V and 2 bases at J, leaving 9 bases unmatched. Germline V CDR1 and CDR2: DFQATT, SNEGSKA (reference sequence). The CDR3 is made up of 15 amino acids. CDR3: CSAPGQGSNQETQYF. The DNA of the CDR3 is TGCAGTGCTCCGGGACAGGGTTCGAATCAAGAGACCCAGTACTTC.

The chain employs TRBV9 and TRBJ1-1; a possible D gene is TRBD1 (6 bases). The CDR3 consists of 16 residues. The V gene lost 0 bases and the J gene lost 4 bases, with 16 bases spanning the gap. Germline V gene lookup returns CDR1 SGDLS and CDR2 YYNGEE. In DNA, the CDR3 is TGTGCCAGCAGCGTAGGGGGGGCAGCCCTTAGCACTGAAGCTTTCTTT. It yields the protein CASSVGGAALSTEAFF.

The J gene is TRBJ1-6, the V gene TRBV25-1; maybe TRBD1 (6 bases). Germline values: CDR1 MGHDK, CDR2 SYGVNS. The CDR3 has 14 residues. Deletions cut 3 bases from V and 10 bases from J, with 13 bases between. The CDR3 sequence: CASSDPQGGSPLHF. The CDR3 nucleotides read TGTGCCAGCAGTGACCCACAGGGAGGCTCACCCCTCCACTTT.

The chain recombines TRBV20-1 with TRBJ2-2, with TRBD2 identical over 9 bases. The germline V gene has CDR1 DFQATT and CDR2 SNEGSKA (reference sequence). V shed 1 base and J 1 base; nucleotides not matched to a gene: 7. There are 17 residues in the CDR3. CDR3 sequence reads: CSARAVTSGLNTGELFF. The CDR3 DNA reads as TGCAGTGCTAGAGCTGTGACTAGCGGCCTGAACACCGGGGAGCTGTTTTTT.

CDR3 in amino acids: CASEEAGFGYEQYF. In DNA, the CDR3 is TGCGCCAGCGAGGAGGCGGGATTTGGGTACGAGCAGTACTTC. The V gene is TRBV5-1, the J gene TRBJ2-5, with D maybe TRBD2 (6 bases). The J call may be wrong; the DNA end is better matched by TRBJ2-7. Germline V gives CDR1 SGHRS, CDR2 YFSETQ. The CDR3 is 14 amino acids.

This clonotype was detected a few times. The chain carries TRBV5-4 and TRBJ1-6, with D possibly being TRBD1 (5 bases). Trimming pared 0 bases from V and 0 bases from J, leaving 7 bases between. CDR1 and CDR2 (germline): SGHNT, YYREEE (reference sequence). The CDR3 is 16 residues long. The CDR3 here is CASSLDRFSYNSPLHF. The DNA for the CDR3 is TGTGCCAGCAGCTTGGACAGGTTCTCCTATAATTCACCCCTCCACTTT.

The J gene is TRBJ1-5, the V gene TRBV5-1; 8 bases match TRBD1. The germline V gene has CDR1 SGHRS and CDR2 YFSETQ. The V gene end was trimmed by 6 bases and the J gene end by 0 bases; junction bases not matched to a gene: 26. This CDR3 comprises 22 residues. The CDR3 DNA is TGCGCCAGCAACTACCTCCGGGACAAGGGTTGGCCAGGGGGCTTTAGCAATCAGCCCCAGCATTTT. Protein product: CASNYLRDKGWPGGFSNQPQHF.

This clonotype was seen a few times. V gene TRBV20-1 combines with J gene TRBJ2-1; 12 bases are a match to TRBD2. V shed 0 bases and J 2 bases; nucleotides not matched to a gene: 2. The CDR3 has 16 residues. Germline V CDR1 and CDR2: DFQATT, SNEGSKA (reference sequence). The CDR3 nucleotides are TGCAGTGCTAGAGATACTAGCGGGGGGCCCTACAATGAGCAGTTCTTC. Translation: CSARDTSGGPYNEQFF.

The gene calls are TRBV2 and TRBJ1-5; D unresolved. CDR1 is SNHLY, CDR2 FYNNEI, per germline. Trimming pared 1 base from V and 1 base from J, leaving 8 bases between. This CDR3 contains 15 residues. DNA for the CDR3: TGTGCCAGCAGTGAAGACACCTTCAGCAATCAGCCCCAGCATTTT. Translated: CASSEDTFSNQPQHF.

This clonotype showed up just a few times. The chain couples TRBV5-1 to TRBJ2-3; D is possibly TRBD1 (6 bases). The V end lost 7 bases, the J end lost 4 bases, and 16 bases lay between the germline ends. From germline, CDR1 is SGHRS and CDR2 YFSETQ. CDR3 size: 14 residues. This CDR3 reads CASQSSGESDTQYF. CDR3 bases: TGCGCCAGCCAATCGTCAGGGGAATCAGATACGCAGTATTTT.

This clonotype was seen more than once but under ten times. The chain employs TRBV5-6 and TRBJ2-6; 10 nucleotides line up with TRBD1. Germline trimming cut 4 bases from V and 4 bases from J; bases unmatched to any gene: 8. The CDR3 loop spans 17 amino acids. Germline lookup yields CDR1 SGHDT and CDR2 YYEEEE. The CDR3 nucleotides are TGTGCCAGCAGCCCTAGGGACAGGGGTCAGGGGGCCAACGTCCTGACTTTC. Protein: CASSPRDRGQGANVLTF.

The V and J genes are TRBV6-5 and TRBJ1-5; D may be TRBD1 (5 bases). The germline CDR1 and CDR2 sequences are MNHEY and SVGAGI. V lost 0 bases to trimming and J lost 3 bases, with 18 bases between them. CDR3 length equals 18 residues. The CDR3 loop reads CASSYSLGGARNNQPQHF. DNA for the CDR3: TGTGCCAGCAGTTACTCGCTTGGCGGGGCGAGGAACAATCAGCCCCAGCATTTT.